One and the same sample provided the 19 T cell receptor beta chains below, sequenced in a study of cytomegalovirus exposure and HLA in healthy donors. Using immunoSEQ multiplex PCR, the repertoire was profiled, and TCRdb retains in-frame clones only, with some absent. The table records fewer than 60,000 clones, 93% of them present only once. The sample was PBMCs. The origin of the receptors is a young woman in good health and CMV-seropositive.

The gene calls are TRBV5-5 and TRBJ1-3, with D possibly being TRBD1 (5 bases). The CDR3 loop spans 15 amino acids. Per the germline V gene, CDR1 is SGHKS and CDR2 is YYEKEE (reference sequence). The V end was cut by 3 bases, the J end by 0 bases, with 10 bases between. This CDR3 is CASSWQGISGNTIYF. CDR3 nucleotides: TGTGCCAGCAGCTGGCAGGGAATCTCTGGAAACACCATATATTTT.

V and J are TRBV30 and TRBJ1-6; 7 positions agree with TRBD1. The CDR3 runs to 16 residues. Germline V gene sequence: CDR1 GTSNPN, CDR2 SVGIG (reference sequence). The junction had 10 bases not matched to a gene; V was cut back by 2 bases and J by 6 bases. In DNA form, the CDR3 reads TGTGCCTGGAGTACCGGACAGGCCGGCGGTAATTCACCCCTCCACTTT. Translated: CAWSTGQAGGNSPLHF. The full variable domain, rest sourced from reference TRBV30 and TRBJ1-6, is SQTIHQWPATLVQPVGSPLSLECTVEGTSNPNLYWYRQAAGRGLQLLFYSVGIGQISSEVPQNLSASRPQDRQFILSSKKLLLSDSGFYLCAWSTGQAGGNSPLHFGNGTRLTVT.

This chain uses TRBV5-6 with TRBJ2-1; 13 nucleotides match TRBD2. CDR1 and CDR2 (germline): SGHDT, YYEEEE. V lost 1 base to trimming and J lost 4 bases; unmatched junction nucleotides: 5. The CDR3 loop spans 17 amino acids. This CDR3 is CASSLTSGGALYNEQFF. The CDR3 DNA is TGTGCCAGCAGCTTGACTAGCGGGGGGGCCCTTTACAATGAGCAGTTCTTC.

The chain combines TRBV19 with TRBJ2-7, with TRBD1 identical over 7 bases. The CDR3 is 15 amino acids. With 4 bases clipped from V and 1 base from J, the junction kept 7 bases outside the gene matches. CDR1 is LNHDA, CDR2 SQIVND, per germline (reference sequence). The CDR3 bases are TGTGCCAGTAGTACGGGACAGATGAGTTCCTACGAGCAGTACTTC. Translated: CASSTGQMSSYEQYF.

The chain has TRBV15 and TRBJ2-7; 7 nucleotides line up with TRBD2. After removal of 0 bases from V and 3 bases from J, the junction contained 14 bases not matched to a gene. The length of the CDR3 is 18 residues. Germline CDR1 and CDR2: LNHNV and YYDKDF (reference sequence). CDR3 nucleotide sequence: TGTGCCACCAGCAGAGATCCCGCCGCGGCGGGGGAGAGCTACGAGCAGTACTTC. This sequence encodes CATSRDPAAAGESYEQYF.

The chain uses TRBV7-2 and TRBJ2-1, with 10 bases aligning to TRBD1. The CDR3 runs 15 residues. The germline gives CDR1 SGHTA, CDR2 FQGNSA. V lost 6 bases and J lost 4; bases outside the gene matches: 6. The CDR3 is CASSSPGQGYNEQFF. CDR3 DNA: TGTGCCAGCAGTTCACCGGGACAGGGGTACAATGAGCAGTTCTTC.

J is TRBJ2-3 and V is TRBV18; tentative D call: TRBD2 (6 bases). The CDR3 has 15 residues. V was clipped by 3 bases and J by 2 bases, with 12 bases between them. Germline values: CDR1 KGHSH, CDR2 LQKENI. The CDR3 here is CASSPGGGYTDTQYF. The CDR3 nucleotides are TGTGCCAGCTCACCCGGGGGTGGTTACACAGATACGCAGTATTTT.

The chain recombines TRBV4-3 with TRBJ2-7; 8 positions agree with TRBD2. CDR1 is LGHNA and CDR2 is YSLEER in the germline V gene. The CDR3 runs to 16 residues. J was trimmed by 4 bases and V by 1 base; bases with no gene match: 9. The CDR3 DNA reads TGCGCCAGCAGCCAAGGGTTCGGGGGGGCAGGATACGAGCAGTACTTC. Amino acids: CASSQGFGGAGYEQYF.

The table lists this clone with a count of one. This chain joins TRBV21-1 and TRBJ2-5; the table's D call, TRBD2, was not checked against the DNA. TRBV21-1 is a recognized pseudogene. The length of the CDR3 is 11 residues. CDR3 protein: CAIESGWTQYF. The CDR3 DNA sequence: TGTGCCATCGAATCCGGGTGGACCCAGTACTTC.

This clone has a single count. The gene calls are TRBV27 and TRBJ2-2, with 9 bases aligning to TRBD1. The CDR3 loop spans 17 amino acids. The ends lost 3 bases at V and 4 bases at J; junction bases unmatched: 9. The germline gives CDR1 MNHEY, CDR2 SMNVEV (reference sequence). Here the CDR3 DNA reads TGTGCCAGCAGTTTGTCCCCGGGACAGGGAGGCACCGGGGAGCTGTTTTTT. Encoded protein: CASSLSPGQGGTGELFF.

The chain couples TRBV27 to TRBJ1-2, with TRBD1 as a possible D gene (5 bases). Looked up from germline, CDR1 is MNHEY and CDR2 is SMNVEV (reference sequence). V lost 2 bases to trimming and J lost 4 bases, with 8 bases between them. This CDR3 has 13 residues. The chain's CDR3 is CASSLQGTYGYTF. CDR3 nucleotides: TGTGCCAGCAGTTTACAGGGTACCTATGGCTACACCTTC.

The rearrangement joins TRBV5-1 to TRBJ2-7; no firm D call. CDR1 SGHRS and CDR2 YFSETQ come from the germline V gene. Trimming took off 0 bases at V and 4 bases at J, with 20 bases between the two ends. The CDR3 runs to 17 residues. The CDR3 DNA reads as TGCGCCAGCAGCTTGGTTGGCAGGATGATTTCGAATTACGAGCAGTACTTC. Translation gives CASSLVGRMISNYEQYF.

This rearrangement joins TRBV15 to TRBJ1-1; D is ambiguous. The CDR3 totals 15 residues. Germline V gives CDR1 LNHNV, CDR2 YYDKDF (reference sequence). The germline V and J ends were trimmed by 5 bases and 1 base, with 14 bases remaining between them. CDR3 region: CATSEGMGGNTEAFF. CDR3 coding DNA: TGTGCCACCAGCGAGGGCATGGGCGGGAACACTGAAGCTTTCTTT.

Details on this clone: One junction end disagrees with the germline gene, perhaps due to a read error. The chain carries TRBV5-8 and TRBJ2-7, with D hard to call. The CDR3 contains 13 residues. Germline V CDR1 and CDR2: SGHTS, YDEGEE. For the CDR3, the DNA is TGTGCCAGCAGCTTGATTCACTCCGACGAGCAGTACTTC. Protein sequence: CASSLIHSDEQYF.

The chain carries TRBV7-2 and TRBJ1-2; 10 bases fit TRBD1. The germline V gene has CDR1 SGHTA and CDR2 FQGNSA. The CDR3 is made up of 15 amino acids. Trimming cost V 1 base and J 6 bases; bases outside gene matches: 5. CDR3 region: CASSLEEDRGDGYTF. The CDR3 region has the DNA TGTGCCAGCAGCTTAGAGGAGGACAGGGGGGATGGCTACACCTTC.

J is TRBJ2-5 and V is TRBV30; tentatively, D is TRBD1 (6 bases). Trimming removed 2 bases at V and 2 bases at J, with 9 bases between. CDR1 is GTSNPN, CDR2 SVGIG, per germline (reference sequence). The CDR3 sequence is 13 residues long. CDR3 nucleotides: TGTGCCTGGAGTTTCGGACAGCAAGAGACCCAGTACTTC. Amino acids: CAWSFGQQETQYF.

The chain uses TRBV5-1 and TRBJ1-1; 10 nucleotides agree with TRBD1. The CDR3 consists of 15 residues. V trimming: 1 base; J trimming: 5 bases; junction bases outside the gene matches: 5. Germline CDR1 SGHRS, CDR2 YFSETQ. This CDR3 reads CASSLRQGAGTEAFF. The CDR3 DNA reads TGCGCCAGCAGCTTGAGACAGGGGGCTGGTACTGAAGCTTTCTTT.

For the CDR3, the DNA is TGTGCCAGCTCAGGCGGGTCAGGGGGAAGCAATCAGCCCCAGCATTTT. This translates into CASSGGSGGSNQPQHF. V gene TRBV18 combines with J gene TRBJ1-5; 7 nucleotides agree with TRBD1. The germline V gene has CDR1 KGHSH and CDR2 LQKENI. The CDR3 sequence is 16 residues long. Losses at the gene ends were 5 bases for V and 1 base for J; bases not matched to a gene: 8.

The rearrangement links TRBV6-5 to TRBJ1-4; perhaps TRBD1 as D (5 bases). The CDR3 sequence is 14 residues long. Germline V gene lookup returns CDR1 MNHEY and CDR2 SVGAGI. V dropped 4 bases and J dropped 7 bases, with 13 bases sitting between them. The CDR3 DNA is TGTGCCAGCAGTTGGGGAAGGGGCGGTGAAAAACTGTTTTTT. The encoded protein is CASSWGRGGEKLFF.